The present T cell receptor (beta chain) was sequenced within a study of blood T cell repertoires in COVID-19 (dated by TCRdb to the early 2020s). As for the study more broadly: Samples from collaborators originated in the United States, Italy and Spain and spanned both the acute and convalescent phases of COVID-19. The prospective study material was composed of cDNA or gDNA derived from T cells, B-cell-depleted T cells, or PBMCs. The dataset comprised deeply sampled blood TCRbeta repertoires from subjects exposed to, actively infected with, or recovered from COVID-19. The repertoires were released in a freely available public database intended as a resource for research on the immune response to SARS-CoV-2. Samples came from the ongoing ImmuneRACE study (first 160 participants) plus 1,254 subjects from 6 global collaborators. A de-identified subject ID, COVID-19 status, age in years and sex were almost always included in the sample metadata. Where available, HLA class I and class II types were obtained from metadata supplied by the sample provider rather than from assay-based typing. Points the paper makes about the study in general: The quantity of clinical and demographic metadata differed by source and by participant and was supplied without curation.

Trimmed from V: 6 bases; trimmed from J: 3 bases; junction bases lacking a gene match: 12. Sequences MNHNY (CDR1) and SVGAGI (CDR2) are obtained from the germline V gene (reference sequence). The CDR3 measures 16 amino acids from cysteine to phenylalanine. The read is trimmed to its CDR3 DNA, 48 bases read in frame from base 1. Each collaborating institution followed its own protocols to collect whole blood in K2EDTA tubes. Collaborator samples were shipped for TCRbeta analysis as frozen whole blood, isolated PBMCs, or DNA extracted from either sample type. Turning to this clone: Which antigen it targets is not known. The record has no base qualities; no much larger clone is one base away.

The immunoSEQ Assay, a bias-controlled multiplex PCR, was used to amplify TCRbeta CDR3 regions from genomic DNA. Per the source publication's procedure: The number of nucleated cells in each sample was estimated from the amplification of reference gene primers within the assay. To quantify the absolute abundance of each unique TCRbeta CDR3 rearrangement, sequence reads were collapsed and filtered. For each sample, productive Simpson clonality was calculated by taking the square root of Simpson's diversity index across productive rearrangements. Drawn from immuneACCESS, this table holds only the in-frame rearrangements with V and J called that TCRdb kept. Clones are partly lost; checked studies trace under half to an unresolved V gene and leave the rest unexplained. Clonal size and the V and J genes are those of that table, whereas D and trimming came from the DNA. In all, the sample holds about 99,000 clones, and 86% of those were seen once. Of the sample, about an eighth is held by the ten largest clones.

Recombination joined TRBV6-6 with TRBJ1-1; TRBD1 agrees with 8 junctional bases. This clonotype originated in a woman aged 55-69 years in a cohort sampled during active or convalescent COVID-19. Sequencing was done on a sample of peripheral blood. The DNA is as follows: TGTGCCAGCAGCTCTACCAGGGGGCGCGGAGACACTGAAGCTTTCTTT. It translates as CASSSTRGRGDTEAFF.